A selection of T cell receptor beta chains follows, all from one sample in a study of blood T cell repertoires in COVID-19. Using immunoSEQ multiplex PCR, the repertoire was profiled, and TCRdb retains in-frame clones only, with some absent. The sample contains 130,000 or so clones, roughly 90% of which appear only once. The sequenced sample was peripheral blood. These receptors came from a man aged 45-65 years with acute or convalescent COVID-19. CDR3s include the opening cysteine and the closing phenylalanine or tryptophan. D genes are given only for firm matches. For some rows the clone size is stated as once, few or many, or as a class when expanded; others skip it.

v_call	clone_size	d_call	j_call	cdr3_length	cdr3_nt	cdr3_aa
TRBV6-5	-	TRBD2	TRBJ2-1	15	TGTGCCAGTTCAGCTAGCGGGGGAAACTACAATGAGCAGTTCTTC	CASSASGGNYNEQFF
TRBV11-2	-	-	TRBJ2-7	14	TGTGCCACTAAAGTGGAGACTCTCTCCTACGAGCAGTACTTC	CATKVETLSYEQYF
TRBV19	-	-	TRBJ2-4	15	TGTGCCAGTAGTACCCATGGGGCCGGACAAAACATTCAGTACTTC	CASSTHGAGQNIQYF
TRBV5-1	-	TRBD2	TRBJ2-7	15	TGCGCCAGCAGCTTGCGACTAGCGAATAACTACGAGCAGTACTTC	CASSLRLANNYEQYF
TRBV7-9	once	-	TRBJ1-3	15	TGTGCCAGCAGCTTAGGAGCCAACTCTGGAAACACCATATATTTT	CASSLGANSGNTIYF
TRBV4-2	-	TRBD1	TRBJ2-2	17	TGTGCCAGCAGCCAAGCCCGGGGACAGGGTAGCACCGGGGAGCTGTTTTTT	CASSQARGQGSTGELFF
TRBV19	once	-	TRBJ2-1	15	TGTGCCAGTAGTCAGCAGGGAGGGGGTAGGAATGAGCAGTTCTTC	CASSQQGGGRNEQFF
TRBV30	once	TRBD1	TRBJ1-1	14	TGTGCCTGGAAACAGGGGGCGAGGGACACTGAAGCTTTCTTT	CAWKQGARDTEAFF
TRBV7-9	-	TRBD1	TRBJ1-1	14	TGTGCCAGCAGCCCGGGACAGGGTAACACTGAAGCTTTCTTT	CASSPGQGNTEAFF
TRBV23-1	-	-	TRBJ1-5	12	TGCGCCAGCATACCAGCAGGTCAGCCCCAGCATTTT	CASIPAGQPQHF
TRBV5-6	-	-	TRBJ2-5	14	TGTGCCAGCAGCTTGCCCCATCGGGAAGGGACCCAGTACTTC	CASSLPHREGTQYF
TRBV24-1	few	TRBD2	TRBJ2-7	16	TGTGCCACCAGTGATCCATCGACGGGGGGCTCCTACGAGCAGTACTTC	CATSDPSTGGSYEQYF
TRBV23-1	-	-	TRBJ2-7	9	TGCGCCAGCAGTCACGGGCAGTACTTC	CASSHGQYF
TRBV2	-	TRBD2	TRBJ2-2	14	TGTGCCAGCAGACTAGCGGGACCCACCGGGGAGCTGTTTTTT	CASRLAGPTGELFF
TRBV6-5	few	TRBD1	TRBJ2-7	14	TGTGCCAGCAGTTACCTTGGGACAGAAGGAGAGCAGTACTTC	CASSYLGTEGEQYF
TRBV12-3/TRBV12-4	-	-	TRBJ2-7	12	TGTGCCAGCAGCCGTGACAGGGCGGGGGGGTACTTC	CASSRDRAGGYF
TRBV11-2	once	TRBD1	TRBJ1-1	15	TGTGCCAGCAGCCCAATGGGACAGGCGAACACTGAAGCTTTCTTT	CASSPMGQANTEAFF
TRBV5-4	few	TRBD1	TRBJ1-1	15	TGTGCCAGCAGCGGGAGGGACAGGGTGAACACTGAAGCTTTCTTT	CASSGRDRVNTEAFF
TRBV9	-	-	TRBJ1-1	16	TGTGCCAGCAGCGTAGTCCCGGCCAGGGCGGACACTGAAGCTTTCTTT	CASSVVPARADTEAFF
TRBV7-8	-	-	TRBJ2-7	14	TGTGCCAGCAGCCCAGCCCAGTATTCCTACGAGCAGTACTTC	CASSPAQYSYEQYF
TRBV5-1	-	-	TRBJ2-5	14	TGCGCCAGCAGCTTGGACCCCCCTAGTCAGACCCAGTACTTC	CASSLDPPSQTQYF
TRBV5-1	once	TRBD2	TRBJ2-2	18	TGCGCCAGCAGCGTCTGGACCACTAGCGGGAATATGGCCGGGGAGCTGTTTTTT	CASSVWTTSGNMAGELFF
TRBV2	-	TRBD2	TRBJ2-7	15	TGTGCCAGCAGGACTAGCGGGAGGAAGGGCAACGAGCAGTACTTC	CASRTSGRKGNEQYF
TRBV5-4	-	-	TRBJ1-5	15	TGTGCCAGCAGCCTGGGGGGGCGCCGGGGTCAGCCCCAGCATTTT	CASSLGGRRGQPQHF
TRBV11-3	once	TRBD1	TRBJ2-7	15	TGTGCCAGCAGCTTAGTCCAGGGGGCGCGTTACGAGCAGTACTTC	CASSLVQGARYEQYF
TRBV5-1	-	TRBD1	TRBJ1-1	16	TGCGCCAGCAGCCACCGGGACAGGGGAGCAAACACTGAAGCTTTCTTT	CASSHRDRGANTEAFF
TRBV10-3	-	TRBD2	TRBJ2-1	17	TGTGCCGCCCCGGGGCGACTAGCGGGACCCCAGGGGAATGAGCAGTTCTTC	CAAPGRLAGPQGNEQFF
TRBV30	once	-	TRBJ2-1	13	TGTGCCTGGAAGGGCGGGGCCCACGGTGAGCAGTTCTTC	CAWKGGAHGEQFF
TRBV9	-	-	TRBJ2-2	18	TGTGCCAGCAGCGCCCGGGACTCCCGGGGCCTAAACACCGGGGAGCTGTTTTTT	CASSARDSRGLNTGELFF
TRBV19	-	TRBD1	TRBJ1-1	13	TGTGCCAGTAGTACGAACAGGGGCCCTGAAGCTTTCTTT	CASSTNRGPEAFF
TRBV2	-	TRBD1	TRBJ2-7	15	TGTGCCAGCAGTGACCCGGGACAGTCTTGGTTTGAGCAGTACTTC	CASSDPGQSWFEQYF
TRBV4-1	-	TRBD1	TRBJ2-3	17	TGCGCCAGCAGCCAAGCGGTTGGGACAGGGACCACAGATACGCAGTATTTT	CASSQAVGTGTTDTQYF
TRBV5-6	once	TRBD2	TRBJ2-5	17	TGTGCCAGCAGCCCCGGACTAGCGGGAGGGATCGGCGAGACCCAGTACTTC	CASSPGLAGGIGETQYF
TRBV25-1	-	-	TRBJ2-3	14	TGTGCCAGCAGTGAAGTCAGGGATGCAGATACGCAGTATTTT	CASSEVRDADTQYF
TRBV15	-	TRBD1	TRBJ2-5	16	TGTGCCACCAGCAGAGATAACAGGGGGCGCGAAGAGACCCAGTACTTC	CATSRDNRGREETQYF
TRBV11-3	-	TRBD1	TRBJ2-1	16	TGTGCCAGCAGCTTGTGGGACAGGAACTTCTACAATGAGCAGTTCTTC	CASSLWDRNFYNEQFF
TRBV4-3	-	-	TRBJ2-1	15	TGCGCCAGCAGCCAAGGAGCCCACTTTTACAATGAGCAGTTCTTC	CASSQGAHFYNEQFF
TRBV5-1	-	-	TRBJ1-2	15	TGCGCCAGCAGCTCCTCCTCCAGGAGGGGCTATGGCTACACCTTC	CASSSSSRRGYGYTF
TRBV25-1	few	-	TRBJ1-1	15	TGTGCCAGCAGTCCTTTTGCAGGGAATAACACTGAAGCTTTCTTT	CASSPFAGNNTEAFF
TRBV7-9	-	TRBD2	TRBJ2-7	14	TGTGCCAGCAGCTCGACTAGCGGGAGCTACGAGCAGTACTTC	CASSSTSGSYEQYF
TRBV19	-	TRBD2	TRBJ2-1	13	TGTGCCAGTAGTGCGACTAGCGCTGGTGAGCAGTTCTTC	CASSATSAGEQFF
TRBV12-5	-	TRBD1	TRBJ2-2	17	TGTGCTAGTGACATTGTGGTCGGACAGGGGGCTAATGGGGAGCTGTTTTTT	CASDIVVGQGANGELFF
TRBV27	-	-	TRBJ1-1	15	TGTGCCAGCAGTAGGTATGCGGACACGAACACTGAAGCTTTCTTT	CASSRYADTNTEAFF
TRBV7-8	-	-	TRBJ1-5	13	TGTGCCAGCAGCTTGTCAGGGGCTCAGCCCCAGCATTTT	CASSLSGAQPQHF
TRBV9	-	-	TRBJ2-7	15	TGTGCCAGCAGCGTAGGGGTCGGGGGCTCCTACGAGCAGTACTTC	CASSVGVGGSYEQYF
TRBV3-1/TRBV3-2	-	TRBD2	TRBJ2-2	16	TGTGCCAGCACACCTATAGCGGGAGTCGCCACCGGGGAGCTGTTTTTT	CASTPIAGVATGELFF
TRBV12-5	-	TRBD2	TRBJ2-1	23	TGTGCTAGTGGTTTGGAAACCCGCGCCGGGACTAGCGGGAGGTCCCTTTCCTACAATGAGCAGTTCTTC	CASGLETRAGTSGRSLSYNEQFF
TRBV18	-	TRBD1	TRBJ1-1	15	TGTGCCAGCTCACTCCTCGGACAGGGTTCCACTGAAGCTTTCTTT	CASSLLGQGSTEAFF
TRBV27	-	TRBD2	TRBJ2-1	15	TGTGTTAGCGGGAGAATCGGTTACTCTTACAATGAGCAGTTCTTC	CVSGRIGYSYNEQFF
TRBV24-1	-	TRBD2	TRBJ2-3	15	TGTGCCACCAGTGATAACGGACTAGGGGCAGATACGCAGTATTTT	CATSDNGLGADTQYF
TRBV27	few	TRBD1	TRBJ2-3	14	TGTGCCAGCAGTTTAGCCAGGGGGACAGATACGCAGTATTTT	CASSLARGTDTQYF
TRBV30	-	TRBD1	TRBJ2-3	15	TGTGCCTGGACCGGGACAGGGGGCTTATTTGCTACGCAGTATTTT	CAWTGTGGLFATQYF
TRBV10-3	-	-	TRBJ2-1	15	TGTGCCATCAGTGAATACGCGGTCTCCTACAATGAGCAGTTCTTC	CAISEYAVSYNEQFF
TRBV10-3	-	-	TRBJ2-5	12	TGTGCCATCAGTGAGGCGGTGGAGACCCAGTACTTC	CAISEAVETQYF
TRBV27	-	-	TRBJ1-5	14	TGTGCCAGCAGTTTAGGAGGCAGTGATCAGCCCCAGCATTTT	CASSLGGSDQPQHF
TRBV7-6	-	TRBD2	TRBJ2-3	18	TGTGCCAGCCACTTACGAACATCACTAGCGGATAGCACAGATACGCAGTATTTT	CASHLRTSLADSTDTQYF
TRBV3-1/TRBV3-2	once	-	TRBJ2-5	14	TGTGCCAGCAGCCAAAACCTTCAGGGGGAGACCCAGTACTTC	CASSQNLQGETQYF
TRBV7-9	-	TRBD1	TRBJ1-2	15	TGTGCCAGCAGCTTAGCCGGACAGGGAAACTATGGCTACACCTTC	CASSLAGQGNYGYTF
TRBV11-2	-	-	TRBJ2-1	15	TGTGCCAGCAGCCCCCCCGGGAGAGGCGACAATGAGCAGTTCTTC	CASSPPGRGDNEQFF